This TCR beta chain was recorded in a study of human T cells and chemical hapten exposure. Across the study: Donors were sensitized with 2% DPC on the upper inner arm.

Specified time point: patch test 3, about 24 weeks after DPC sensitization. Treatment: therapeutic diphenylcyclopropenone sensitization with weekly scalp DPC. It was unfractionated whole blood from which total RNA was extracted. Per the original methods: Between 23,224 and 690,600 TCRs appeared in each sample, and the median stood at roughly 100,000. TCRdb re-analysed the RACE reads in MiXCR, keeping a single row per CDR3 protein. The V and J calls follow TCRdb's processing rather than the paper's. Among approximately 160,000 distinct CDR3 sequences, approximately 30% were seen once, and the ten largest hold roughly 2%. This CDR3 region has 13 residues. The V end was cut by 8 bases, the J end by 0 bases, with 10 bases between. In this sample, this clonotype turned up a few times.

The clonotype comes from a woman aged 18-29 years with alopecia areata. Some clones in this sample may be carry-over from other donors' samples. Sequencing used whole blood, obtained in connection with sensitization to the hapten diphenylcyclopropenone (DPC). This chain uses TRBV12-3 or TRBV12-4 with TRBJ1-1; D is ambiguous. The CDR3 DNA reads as TGTGCCAGCCGACCCGTGATGAACACTGAAGCTTTCTTT. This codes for CASRPVMNTEAFF.